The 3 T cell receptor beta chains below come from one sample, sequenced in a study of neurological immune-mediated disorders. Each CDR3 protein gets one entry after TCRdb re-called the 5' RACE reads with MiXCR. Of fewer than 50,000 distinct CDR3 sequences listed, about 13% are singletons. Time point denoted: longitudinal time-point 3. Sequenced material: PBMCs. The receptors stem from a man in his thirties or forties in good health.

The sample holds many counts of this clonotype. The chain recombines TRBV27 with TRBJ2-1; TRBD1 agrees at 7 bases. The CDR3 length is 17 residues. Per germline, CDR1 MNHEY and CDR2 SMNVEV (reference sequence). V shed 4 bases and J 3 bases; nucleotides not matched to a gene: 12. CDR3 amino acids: CASSSRDSPNNYNEQFF. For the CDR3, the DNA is TGTGCCAGCAGTTCTAGGGACAGCCCTAATAACTACAATGAGCAGTTCTTC.

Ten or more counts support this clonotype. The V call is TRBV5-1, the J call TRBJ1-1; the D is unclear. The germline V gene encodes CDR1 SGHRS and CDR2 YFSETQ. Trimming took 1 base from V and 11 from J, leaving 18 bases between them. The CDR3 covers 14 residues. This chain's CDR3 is CASSLYSGYSDAFF. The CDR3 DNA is TGCGCCAGCAGCTTGTATTCGGGATATAGCGATGCTTTCTTT.

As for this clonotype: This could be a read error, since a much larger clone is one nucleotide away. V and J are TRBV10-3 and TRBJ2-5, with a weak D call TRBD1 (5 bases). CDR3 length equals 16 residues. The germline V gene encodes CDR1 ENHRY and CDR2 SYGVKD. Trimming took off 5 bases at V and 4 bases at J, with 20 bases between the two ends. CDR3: CAISFLQGPQVETQYF. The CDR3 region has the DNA TGTGCCATCAGTTTCCTTCAGGGTCCGCAAGTAGAGACCCAGTACTTC.